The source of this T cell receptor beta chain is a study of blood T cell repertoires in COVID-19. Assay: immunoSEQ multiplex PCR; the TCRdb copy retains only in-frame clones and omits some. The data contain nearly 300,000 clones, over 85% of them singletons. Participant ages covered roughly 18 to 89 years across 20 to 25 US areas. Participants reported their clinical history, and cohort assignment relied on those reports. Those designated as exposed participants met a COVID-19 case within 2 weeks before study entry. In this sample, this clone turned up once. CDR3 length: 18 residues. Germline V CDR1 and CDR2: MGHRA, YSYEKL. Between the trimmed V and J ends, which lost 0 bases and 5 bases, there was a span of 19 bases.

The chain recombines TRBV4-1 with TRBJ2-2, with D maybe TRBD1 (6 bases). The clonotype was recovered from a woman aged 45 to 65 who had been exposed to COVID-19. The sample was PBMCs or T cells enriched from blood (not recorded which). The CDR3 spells CASSQDSTRTASTGELFF. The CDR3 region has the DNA TGCGCCAGCAGCCAAGATAGCACACGGACAGCATCTACCGGGGAGCTGTTTTTT.